Here is one T cell receptor (beta chain) with its context. This entry comes from a study of blood T cell repertoires in COVID-19. Study context: The United States, Italy and Spain supplied acute and convalescent COVID-19 samples.

As handled by the study authors: Amplification of reference gene primers provided the estimated nucleated cell counts. Sequencing used immunoSEQ multiplex PCR; TCRdb keeps in-frame clones, though not all of them. The V and J calls and clone size were taken over from that table, and D and trimming were inferred from the DNA. The sample contains 150,000 to 200,000 clones, around 77% of which appear only once. CDR1 and CDR2 from the germline V gene are SGHDN and FVKESK. CDR3 length equals 14 residues. With 4 bases removed from V and 2 bases from J, the gap between germline ends came to 10 bases. The receptor was isolated from a man aged 60 to 75 with active or convalescent COVID-19. The V call is TRBV14, the J call TRBJ2-3; D ambiguous. The sequenced sample consisted of peripheral blood. The CDR3 DNA follows: TGTGCCAGCAGCCCGAGACTTTCCACAGATACGCAGTATTTT. Translating gives CASSPRLSTDTQYF. The variable domain in full, completed from reference TRBV14 and TRBJ2-3, reads EAGVTQFPSHSVIEKGQTVTLRCDPISGHDNLYWYRRVMGKEIKFLLHFVKESKQDESGMPNNRFLAERTGGTYSTLKVQPAELEDSGVYFCASSPRLSTDTQYFGPGTRLTVL.